A single sample gave rise to the 4 T cell receptor beta chains below, sequenced in a study of technical replicates of blood from a few donors. Only in-frame clones appear in the TCRdb table, and some are missing; sequencing was by immunoSEQ multiplex PCR. The table has 70,000 to 85,000 clones, about 95% seen once. Input material: T cells isolated from PBMCs. Receptor source: a human donor in good health.

The chain uses TRBV29-1 and TRBJ2-4, with 10 bases identical to TRBD1. The junction had 6 bases not matched to a gene; V was cut back by 3 bases and J by 1 base. Per germline, CDR1 SQVTM and CDR2 ANQGSEA. This CDR3 spans 16 amino acids. Here the CDR3 DNA reads TGCAGCGTTGAGACAGGGGGCGGCGGGGCCAAAAACATTCAGTACTTC. It translates to CSVETGGGGAKNIQYF.

The chain links TRBV28 to TRBJ2-7, with TRBD2 identical over 15 bases. From germline, CDR1 is MDHEN and CDR2 SYDVKM. This CDR3 spans 19 amino acids. The J segment lost 5 bases and the V segment lost 5 bases, leaving 16 bases of the junction unmatched. The CDR3 bases are TGTGCCAGCAGTAGCCCGGGACTAGCGGGAGGAAGTTGGATCCACGAGCAGTACTTC. Its translation is CASSSPGLAGGSWIHEQYF.

The chain joins TRBV6-6 to TRBJ1-5; D perhaps matches TRBD1 (6 bases). V gave up 6 bases and J gave up 3 bases, with 12 bases separating them. Germline-derived CDR1 and CDR2 are MNHNY and SVGAGI (reference sequence). The CDR3 is 14 residues long. DNA for the CDR3: TGTGCCAGCAGCACAACAGGGTCCAATCAGCCCCAGCATTTT. Amino acids: CASSTTGSNQPQHF.

This clone appeared once. The CDR3 DNA reads as TGCAGCGTTTCTATGGAGGGAAACACTGAAGCTTTCTTT. It yields the protein CSVSMEGNTEAFF. The chain joins TRBV29-1 to TRBJ1-1; D uncertain. The CDR3 loop spans 13 amino acids. Looked up from germline, CDR1 is SQVTM and CDR2 is ANQGSEA. Trimming took 5 bases from V and 2 from J, leaving 12 bases between them.